This T cell receptor beta chain was identified in a study of blood T cells in healthy people across ages. Study-wide results and limits: Donor CMV infection status was unknown, possibly confounding age-related changes in expanded clonotypes.

To note about this clonotype: Its antigen is unidentified.

Unmatched junction bases numbered 8, after V lost 3 bases and J lost 7 bases. This CDR3 region has 15 residues. The use of a sample-barcoded 5' primer and a J-beta primer mix characterized a second PCR of about 7 to 12 cycles. CDR3-containing paired-end reads numbered at least 2.5 million in each sample. TCRdb re-analysed the 5' RACE reads in MiXCR, keeping a single row per CDR3 protein. Of about 970,000 distinct CDR3 sequences listed, approximately 50% are singletons. Sequencing was performed on blood. The chain links TRBV12-3 or TRBV12-4 to TRBJ2-1; TRBD1 matches at 8 bases. The source is a woman aged 55-70 years in good health. CDR3 sequence reads: CASSFNRGSGNEQFF. The CDR3 DNA follows: TGTGCCAGCAGTTTTAACAGGGGGTCAGGAAATGAGCAGTTCTTC.